These 22 T cell receptor beta chains were sequenced from one sample in a study of memory CD4+ T cells and cytomegalovirus serostatus. The repertoire was sequenced with immunoSEQ multiplex PCR; TCRdb's copy has only in-frame clones and lacks some. The sample lists some 57,000 clones; 70% to 80% were seen once. Single viable CD3+CD4+CD8-CD45RO+ cells were sorted as the memory CD4+ T cells. Sample: memory CD4+ T cells from blood. The origin of the receptors is an adult in good health and CMV-seronegative.

V gene TRBV27 combines with J gene TRBJ2-2, with 7 bases that match TRBD1. Germline loops: CDR1 MNHEY, CDR2 SMNVEV (reference sequence). This CDR3 is built from 14 residues. V lost 4 bases and J lost 3; bases outside the gene matches: 2. The DNA for the CDR3 is TGTGCCAGCAGTTACGGACAGGACACCGGGGAGCTGTTTTTT. Translating gives CASSYGQDTGELFF.

V is TRBV7-8 and J is TRBJ2-2; D gene ambiguous. V lost 5 bases, J lost 4 bases, and 14 bases lay in between. The CDR3 loop spans 15 amino acids. The V gene's germline CDR1 is SGHVS and CDR2 FQNEAQ. This chain's CDR3 is CASSLGIPRTGELFF. Written as DNA, the CDR3 is TGTGCCAGCAGCCTTGGGATTCCACGCACCGGGGAGCTGTTTTTT.

The gene calls are TRBV5-6 and TRBJ1-1; 7 bases line up with TRBD1. CDR1 and CDR2 from the germline V gene are SGHDT and YYEEEE. CDR3 size: 12 residues. V was clipped by 4 bases and J by 12 bases; unmatched bases: 9. The chain's CDR3 is CASSPGTAGSFF. In nucleotides, the CDR3 is TGTGCCAGCAGCCCAGGGACAGCTGGATCTTTCTTT.

This clone was detected a few times. Within the sample, other DNA sequences also encode this same CDR3. In DNA form, the CDR3 reads TGTGCCAGCAGTGAGACGGCTAACTATGGCTACACCTTC. Encoded protein: CASSETANYGYTF. The chain links TRBV6-1 to TRBJ1-2; no reliable D call. Germline V gives CDR1 MNHNS, CDR2 SASEGT. V was clipped by 3 bases and J by 0 bases, with 5 bases between them. This CDR3 comprises 13 residues.

Only one count was recorded for this clone. The chain links TRBV23-1 to TRBJ1-4; no reliable D call. TRBV23-1 is classed as an ORF, of uncertain function. The V end was cut by 4 bases, the J end by 0 bases, with 12 bases between. The CDR3 covers 16 residues. CDR3 loop: CASSPTTHATNEKLFF. In DNA, the CDR3 is TGCGCCAGCAGTCCCACGACCCATGCAACTAATGAAAAACTGTTTTTT.

In this sample, this clone is medium-sized (0.01 to 0.1%). V and J are TRBV18 and TRBJ1-1, with 7 nucleotides matching TRBD1. With 4 bases clipped from V and 4 bases from J, the junction kept 3 bases outside the gene matches. The CDR3 extends over 13 amino acids. Germline V lookup: CDR1 KGHSH, CDR2 LQKENI. CDR3 DNA: TGTGCCAGCTCACAGGGGGCTGTCACTGAAGCTTTCTTT. Translated, it gives CASSQGAVTEAFF.

This clone came up once. This chain joins TRBV25-1 and TRBJ2-5, with D possibly matching TRBD1 (6 bases). The CDR3 is 16 residues long. V was pared by 6 bases and J by 2 bases, with 19 bases between. CDR1 is MGHDK and CDR2 is SYGVNS in the germline V gene. The chain's CDR3 is CASSNDPGHRQETQYF. The DNA for the CDR3 is TGTGCCAGCAGCAATGACCCGGGACACAGACAAGAGACCCAGTACTTC.

The V gene is TRBV5-1, the J gene TRBJ1-2; possible D gene TRBD1, 5 bases. The CDR3 loop spans 13 amino acids. CDR1 is SGHRS and CDR2 is YFSETQ in the germline V gene. V lost 5 bases to trimming and J lost 2 bases, with 10 bases between them. Written as DNA, the CDR3 is TGCGCCAGCAGGGAGACAGTGAACTATGGCTACACCTTC. Amino acid sequence: CASRETVNYGYTF.

The chain links TRBV5-4 to TRBJ2-2; D unresolved. The V gene lost 2 bases and the J gene lost 1 base, with 6 bases spanning the gap. CDR1 is SGHNT, CDR2 YYREEE, per germline (reference sequence). The CDR3 covers 14 residues. CDR3 residues: CASSFSRNTGELFF. The CDR3 DNA follows: TGTGCCAGCAGCTTTTCCCGGAACACCGGGGAGCTGTTTTTT.

The chain joins TRBV15 to TRBJ2-7, with TRBD2 identical over 12 bases. CDR3 length: 17 amino acids. Per germline, CDR1 LNHNV and CDR2 YYDKDF (reference sequence). Trimming removed 0 bases from V and 7 bases from J; junction bases left unmatched: 10. Written as DNA, the CDR3 is TGTGCCACCAGCAGAGATCTAGCGGGAGGGCCCTCTGGTGAGCAGTACTTC. Translation: CATSRDLAGGPSGEQYF.

The chain combines TRBV4-1 with TRBJ2-5; D may match TRBD1 or TRBD2 (5 bases each). The germline V and J ends were trimmed by 0 bases and 0 bases, with 14 bases remaining between them. CDR1 and CDR2 from the germline V gene are MGHRA and YSYEKL. The CDR3 length is 17 residues. The CDR3 region has the DNA TGCGCCAGCAGCCAAGATCGGGGCCCGGGGTACCAAGAGACCCAGTACTTC. It codes for CASSQDRGPGYQETQYF.

A word on this clone: Other DNA sequences in this specimen translate into the identical CDR3. V is TRBV5-4 and J is TRBJ2-7, with 8 bases fitting TRBD1. This CDR3 is built from 13 residues. Looked up from germline, CDR1 is SGHNT and CDR2 is YYREEE (reference sequence). The V segment lost 1 base and the J segment 3 bases; nucleotides outside the gene matches: 0. The CDR3 is CASSLTGGYEQYF. The CDR3 coding sequence is TGTGCCAGCAGCTTGACAGGGGGCTACGAGCAGTACTTC.

The rearrangement uses TRBV19 and TRBJ2-2, with D unclear. The CDR3 is made up of 14 amino acids. Trimming removed 3 bases from V and 8 bases from J, with 13 bases in between. Germline values: CDR1 LNHDA, CDR2 SQIVND (reference sequence). The CDR3, as DNA: TGTGCCAGTAGTATTACCGGGCGCGGTGGGGAGCTGTTTTTT. This translates into CASSITGRGGELFF.

This clone has a single count. The V gene is TRBV5-4, the J gene TRBJ2-2; TRBD2 aligns across 7 bases. The CDR3 consists of 14 residues. Trimming at V came to 3 bases and at J to 3 bases, leaving 2 bases not matched to a gene. Germline V CDR1 and CDR2: SGHNT, YYREEE (reference sequence). CDR3 residues: CASSSAGDTGELFF. CDR3 sequence (DNA): TGTGCCAGCAGCTCGGCGGGGGACACCGGGGAGCTGTTTTTT. The variable domain in full, completed from reference TRBV5-4 and TRBJ2-2, reads ETGVTQSPTHLIKTRGQQVTLRCSSQSGHNTVSWYQQALGQGPQFIFQYYREEENGRGNFPPRFSGLQFPNYSSELNVNALELDDSALYLCASSSAGDTGELFFGEGSRLTVL.

The CDR3 here is CASSEGTLSNQPQHF. The CDR3 nucleotides read TGTGCCAGCAGTGAAGGGACACTGAGCAATCAGCCCCAGCATTTT. V is TRBV6-1 and J is TRBJ1-5; perhaps TRBD1 as D (5 bases). The CDR3 sequence is 15 residues long. The germline gives CDR1 MNHNS, CDR2 SASEGT. Trimming cost V 1 base and J 1 base, with 8 bases left between them.

The chain employs TRBV11-2 and TRBJ2-7; TRBD1 aligns across 7 bases. Germline CDR1 and CDR2: SGHAT and FQNNGV. The CDR3 is made up of 14 amino acids. The V and J ends lost 5 bases and 9 bases, in that order; junction bases with no gene match: 13. CDR3 in DNA: TGTGCCAGCAGCCTACCGGGACAGAATACAGGGCAGTACTTC. Amino acids: CASSLPGQNTGQYF.

The chain is built from TRBV5-6 and TRBJ2-3; D might be TRBD2 (6 bases). This CDR3 is built from 13 residues. CDR1 and CDR2 (germline): SGHDT, YYEEEE. V shed 2 bases and J shed 8 bases, with 12 bases lying between them. CDR3 in DNA: TGTGCCAGCAGCTTTCCCGCGGAGGGTACGCAGTATTTT. It yields the protein CASSFPAEGTQYF.

This chain uses TRBV7-8 with TRBJ1-3; a weak D match, TRBD1 (5 bases). Germline values: CDR1 SGHVS, CDR2 FQNEAQ. The germline V and J ends were trimmed by 5 bases and 4 bases, with 12 bases remaining between them. The CDR3 consists of 14 residues. CDR3 region: CASSQGATGNTIYF. CDR3 DNA: TGTGCCAGCAGCCAAGGGGCCACCGGAAACACCATATATTTT.

This sequence joins TRBV7-2 and TRBJ2-1, with 8 bases identical to TRBD2. This CDR3 region has 16 residues. The trim removed 5 bases at V and 1 base at J, leaving 7 bases unmatched. Germline lookup yields CDR1 SGHTA and CDR2 FQGNSA. This chain's CDR3 is CASSANSGVSYNEQFF. The CDR3 region has the DNA TGTGCCAGCAGCGCAAATAGCGGGGTTTCCTACAATGAGCAGTTCTTC.

The chain couples TRBV27 to TRBJ1-5; a weak D match, TRBD1 (5 bases). Trimming cost V 8 bases and J 0 bases, with 14 bases left between them. The CDR3 contains 15 residues. The V gene's germline CDR1 is MNHEY and CDR2 SMNVEV (reference sequence). The CDR3 loop reads CASGLGGTSNQPQHF. The CDR3 DNA follows: TGTGCCAGCGGACTGGGGGGGACTAGCAATCAGCCCCAGCATTTT.

The CDR3 region is CASSPPPLAGDPDTQYF. In DNA form, the CDR3 reads TGTGCCAGCAGCCCACCCCCCCTAGCGGGAGACCCAGATACGCAGTATTTT. The rearrangement uses TRBV5-8 and TRBJ2-3; TRBD2 matches 10 bases. This CDR3 has 17 residues. Germline V gene data show CDR1 as SGHTS and CDR2 as YDEGEE. The trim removed 4 bases at V and 4 bases at J, leaving 12 bases unmatched.

V gene TRBV7-2 combines with J gene TRBJ2-6; no clear D. CDR3 length equals 15 residues. The germline V gene has CDR1 SGHTA and CDR2 FQGNSA. Trimming stripped 5 bases from V and 0 bases from J, with 8 bases between. The CDR3: CASSLRASGANVLTF. The CDR3 DNA reads TGTGCCAGCAGCCTCCGGGCCTCTGGGGCCAACGTCCTGACTTTC.